This passage covers 22 T cell receptor beta chains from one sample sequenced in a study of T-cell memory formation after mild COVID-19. TCRdb reprocessed the 5' RACE reads with MiXCR, giving one entry per CDR3 protein. The profile covers approximately 400,000 distinct CDR3 sequences, with more than 15% appearing a single time and roughly a fifth taken by the ten largest. Sequencing used PBMCs or a T cell subset sorted from them (not recorded which). These receptors came from a man between 18 and 35 years old who had mild COVID-19 (a few samples of this study predate the infection). Cell type and time point are not known.

This clonotype was counted at least ten times. The CDR3 region is CASGGTGSETQYF. CDR3 nucleotide sequence: TGTGCCAGCGGGGGCACAGGGTCGGAGACCCAGTACTTC. The chain joins TRBV25-1 to TRBJ2-5, with D possibly matching TRBD1 (6 bases). Germline V gene sequence: CDR1 MGHDK, CDR2 SYGVNS. This CDR3 is built from 13 residues. Between the trimmed V and J ends, which lost 8 bases and 5 bases, there was a span of 15 bases.

The chain carries TRBV5-1 and TRBJ1-2; TRBD1 might be the D (5 bases). Germline V gene lookup returns CDR1 SGHRS and CDR2 YFSETQ. The CDR3 consists of 13 residues. The V end lost 6 bases, the J end lost 6 bases, and 15 bases lay between the germline ends. This CDR3 reads CASKGLQHDGYTF. In DNA form, the CDR3 reads TGCGCCAGCAAGGGGCTACAACACGATGGCTACACCTTC.

The chain joins TRBV6-5 to TRBJ1-6; a weak D match, TRBD1 (5 bases). V lost 0 bases, J lost 11 bases, and 14 bases lay in between. Germline V gene lookup returns CDR1 MNHEY and CDR2 SVGAGI. The CDR3 length is 15 residues. CDR3 residues: CASSYSWQGIPPLHF. For the CDR3, the DNA is TGTGCCAGCAGTTACTCGTGGCAGGGAATCCCACCCCTCCACTTT.

Concerning this clonotype itself: Given a much more abundant clone one base away, this may be a read error. This chain joins TRBV7-9 and TRBJ1-5; D unclear. The CDR3 sequence is 14 residues long. Germline V gives CDR1 SEHNR, CDR2 FQNEAQ (reference sequence). CDR3 DNA sequence: TGTGCCAGCAGATTAGCGGGAGCGGGGCAGCCCCAGCATTTT. It specifies CASRLAGAGQPQHF.

The rearrangement uses TRBV11-2 and TRBJ2-7; 11 bases map to TRBD2. The ends lost 5 bases at V and 5 bases at J; junction bases unmatched: 8. CDR1 is SGHAT, CDR2 FQNNGV, per germline. The CDR3 is made up of 15 amino acids. The CDR3 DNA sequence: TGTGCCAGCAGCCATCGTCCACTAGCGGGAGACGAGCAGTACTTC. Protein: CASSHRPLAGDEQYF.

This chain links TRBV5-1 with TRBJ1-2; 7 bases align to TRBD1. The CDR3 has 15 residues. CDR1 SGHRS and CDR2 YFSETQ come from the germline V gene. With 0 bases clipped from V and 8 bases from J, the junction kept 10 bases outside the gene matches. This CDR3 reads CASSLGGRDSPGYTF. The DNA for the CDR3 is TGCGCCAGCAGCTTGGGAGGACGGGACAGTCCCGGCTACACCTTC.

This clonotype has a handful of counts. The chain joins TRBV4-3 to TRBJ2-1, with D perhaps matching TRBD2 (5 bases). Germline V gene lookup returns CDR1 LGHNA and CDR2 YSLEER. Between the trimmed V and J ends, which lost 0 bases and 2 bases, there was a span of 11 bases. The CDR3 loop spans 16 amino acids. The CDR3 DNA sequence: TGCGCCAGCAGCCAAGACGGGAACGGGGCCTACAATGAGCAGTTCTTC. Amino acids: CASSQDGNGAYNEQFF.

This clonotype was seen a handful of times. The chain is built from TRBV7-9 and TRBJ2-1; D might be TRBD1 (7 bases). The CDR3 loop spans 14 amino acids. CDR1 is SEHNR, CDR2 FQNEAQ, per germline (reference sequence). Trimming shortened V by 5 bases and J by 10 bases, and 18 bases separated the two germline ends. The CDR3 DNA reads as TGTGCCAGCAGCCTAAGGGACAGCCGGGGGGAGCAGTTCTTC. Amino acid sequence: CASSLRDSRGEQFF.

J is TRBJ1-6 and V is TRBV4-3; D call uncertain. The length of the CDR3 is 15 residues. Trimming stripped 0 bases from V and 6 bases from J, with 9 bases between. CDR1 is LGHNA and CDR2 is YSLEER in the germline V gene. The CDR3 DNA is TGCGCCAGCAGCCAAGATGCAGGAGCTAATTCACCCCTCCACTTT. Protein: CASSQDAGANSPLHF.

The V call is TRBV12-3 or TRBV12-4, the J call TRBJ2-3; TRBD1 might be the D (6 bases). The CDR3 has 15 amino acids. The V and J ends lost 7 bases and 0 bases respectively, with 14 bases between them. The CDR3 coding sequence is TGTGCCAGCACCGAGGCTAGGGGGAGCACAGATACGCAGTATTTT. Amino acid sequence: CASTEARGSTDTQYF.

This clonotype has ten or more counts. The rearrangement uses TRBV9 and TRBJ1-4; D unresolved. V lost 2 bases, J lost 4 bases, and 9 bases lay in between. The CDR3 length is 14 residues. The V gene's germline CDR1 is SGDLS and CDR2 YYNGEE. The CDR3 DNA reads as TGTGCCAGCAGCGTGGGAGGGCTTAATGAAAAACTGTTTTTT. Its translation is CASSVGGLNEKLFF.

The rearrangement joins TRBV20-1 to TRBJ2-3; 8 bases agree with TRBD1. The trim removed 0 bases at V and 4 bases at J, leaving 12 bases unmatched. The germline V gene encodes CDR1 DFQATT and CDR2 SNEGSKA (reference sequence). The CDR3 is made up of 17 amino acids. The CDR3 is CSARDRRQGAGADTQYF. The CDR3 region has the DNA TGCAGTGCTAGAGATCGTAGGCAGGGGGCTGGCGCAGATACGCAGTATTTT.

The chain links TRBV19 to TRBJ1-4, with D perhaps matching TRBD1 (6 bases). There are 12 residues in the CDR3. V was clipped by 6 bases and J by 8 bases, with 10 bases between them. Germline V CDR1 and CDR2: LNHDA, SQIVND (reference sequence). CDR3 nucleotide sequence: TGTGCCAGTAGGGACAGCGGGGAAAAACTGTTTTTT. This codes for CASRDSGEKLFF.

This clonotype was picked up a small number of times. The rearrangement uses TRBV5-1 and TRBJ1-2, with a weak D call TRBD1 (5 bases). This CDR3 has 13 residues. The V gene lost 0 bases and the J gene lost 6 bases, with 9 bases spanning the gap. Per the germline V gene, CDR1 is SGHRS and CDR2 is YFSETQ. The DNA of the CDR3 is TGCGCCAGCAGCTTGGAAGGGGTTGATGGCTACACCTTC. It translates to CASSLEGVDGYTF.

Only a few counts were recorded for this clonotype. The chain couples TRBV20-1 to TRBJ2-5; TRBD2 aligns across 11 bases. This CDR3 has 13 residues. The V segment lost 6 bases and the J segment 4 bases; nucleotides outside the gene matches: 4. Germline loops: CDR1 DFQATT, CDR2 SNEGSKA (reference sequence). In DNA, the CDR3 is TGCAGTGCCAGACTAGCGGGGAGAGAGACCCAGTACTTC. Amino acids: CSARLAGRETQYF.

The chain has TRBV6-2 or TRBV6-3 and TRBJ2-7, with D perhaps TRBD1 or TRBD2 (5 bases each). Trimming left V 6 bases short and J 2 bases short, with 11 bases between. CDR1 and CDR2 from the germline V gene are MNHEY and SVGEGT. The CDR3 sequence is 13 residues long. DNA for the CDR3: TGTGCCAGCAGCTCTGTGGGGGCCTACGAGCAGTACTTC. It encodes CASSSVGAYEQYF.

The chain carries TRBV5-1 and TRBJ2-5; D gene unclear. The germline V gene encodes CDR1 SGHRS and CDR2 YFSETQ. The ends were cut back, 0 bases at V and 4 bases at J, with 13 bases in the middle. CDR3 length equals 15 residues. In DNA form, the CDR3 reads TGCGCCAGCAGCTTGGCGGTGGTAGCAGGAGAGACCCAGTACTTC. Translating it yields CASSLAVVAGETQYF.

This clonotype was seen a handful of times. This CDR3 reads CASSPSGTRANTGELFF. In DNA form, the CDR3 reads TGTGCCAGCAGCCCGTCCGGGACTAGGGCGAACACCGGGGAGCTGTTTTTT. This sequence joins TRBV7-3 and TRBJ2-2, with 8 positions matching TRBD2. Looked up from germline, CDR1 is SGHTA and CDR2 is FQGTGA. The CDR3 totals 17 residues. Losses at the gene ends were 5 bases for V and 0 bases for J; bases not matched to a gene: 8. Together with reference TRBV7-3 and TRBJ2-2, the CDR3 gives the full variable domain: GAGVSQTPSNKVTEKGKYVELRCDPISGHTALYWYRQSLGQGPEFLIYFQGTGAADDSGLPNDRFFAVRPEGSVSTLKIQRTERGDSAVYLCASSPSGTRANTGELFFGEGSRLTVL.

This clonotype appeared many times. Germline is not matched at one junction end, which may reflect a read error. This sequence joins TRBV5-1 and TRBJ2-5; D gene ambiguous. Germline CDR1 and CDR2: SGHRS and YFSETQ. This CDR3 region has 11 residues. This CDR3 is CASSLQETQYF. DNA for the CDR3: TGTGCCAGCAGCTTACAAGAGACCCAGTACTTC.

V usage is TRBV2 and J usage is TRBJ2-5; TRBD1 agrees at 11 bases. Germline V CDR1 and CDR2: SNHLY, FYNNEI. V was clipped by 7 bases and J by 1 base; unmatched bases: 5. The CDR3 is 15 residues long. For the CDR3, the DNA is TGTGCCAGCACTCGGGACAGGGGGTTCCAAGAGACCCAGTACTTC. Residues: CASTRDRGFQETQYF.

The rearrangement joins TRBV7-9 to TRBJ2-3; D remains ambiguous. V was pared by 4 bases and J by 5 bases, with 16 bases between. The V gene's germline CDR1 is SEHNR and CDR2 FQNEAQ (reference sequence). The CDR3 spans 15 residues. This CDR3 reads CASSSLGAPGDTQYF. The CDR3 nucleotides are TGTGCCAGCAGCTCCCTCGGCGCTCCGGGAGATACGCAGTATTTT.

This chain links TRBV11-3 with TRBJ2-7; perhaps D is TRBD1 or TRBD2 (5 bases each). The V gene's germline CDR1 is SGHNT and CDR2 YENEEA. This CDR3 region has 15 residues. V lost 1 base and J lost 4, with 14 bases in between. The CDR3 DNA sequence: TGTGCCAGCAGCTTAGTTGGGGGATCGATATACGAGCAGTACGTC. It encodes CASSLVGGSIYEQYV.